Listed here is a single T cell receptor (beta chain). CDR1 LNHDA and CDR2 SQIVND come from the germline V gene (reference sequence). This CDR3 has 15 amino acids. The V gene end was trimmed by 7 bases and the J gene end by 6 bases; junction bases not matched to a gene: 11. The authors' processing: Researchers report that nucleated cell counts were estimated from reference gene primer amplification. Repertoires were generated with immunoSEQ multiplex PCR, while TCRdb's copy carries only in-frame clones and drops some. V and J calls and clone size follow that table, whereas D and trimming were derived from the DNA. The sample has 210,000 or so clones, 89% seen once. These data belong to a study of blood T cell repertoires in COVID-19. Study information: The United States, Italy and Spain were the sources of the acute and convalescent COVID-19 samples. The analysed material was cDNA or gDNA that came from T cells, B-cell-depleted T cells, or PBMCs.

The sequenced sample consisted of peripheral blood. This clonotype was sampled from a woman in her forties with acute or convalescent COVID-19. The V call is TRBV19, the J call TRBJ2-1, with 8 bases matching TRBD2. The CDR3 nucleotides are TGTGCCAGTATTGGTTCGGCTAGCGGGCTCAATGAGCAGTTCTTC. Amino acid sequence: CASIGSASGLNEQFF.